The entry below gives a single TCR beta chain sequence along with its context. The antigen is unknown. The sample originates from a study of cytomegalovirus exposure and HLA in healthy donors. At the level of the study: Most genotyped donors, approximately 77% of fewer than 400, had Caucasian-associated genetic ancestry. Study-wide findings and caveats: Certain indistinguishable V segments, among them TRBV6-2 and TRBV6-3, were excluded. According to reports, the classifier identified cytomegalovirus status with high specificity and sensitivity.

This CDR3 contains 13 residues. The trim removed 0 bases at V and 6 bases at J, leaving 0 bases unmatched. Germline loops: CDR1 SGDLS, CDR2 YYNGEE. PCR primers comprised 60 Vbeta and 13 Jbeta primers. Sequencing used immunoSEQ multiplex PCR; TCRdb keeps in-frame clones, though not all of them. This table has a few hundred thousand clones, about 75% appearing once. Donors consisted of healthy bone marrow donors. V and J are TRBV9 and TRBJ2-1, with TRBD2 matching 7 bases. Sequenced input: PBMCs. This sequence was found in a woman aged 30 to 39 in good health and CMV-seronegative. The CDR3: CASSVGLANEQFF. The CDR3, as DNA: TGTGCCAGCAGCGTAGGACTAGCCAATGAGCAGTTCTTC.